This T cell receptor (beta chain) was sequenced in a study of blood T cells in healthy people across ages. Sample-barcoded 5' priming and a J-beta primer mix drove a second PCR of roughly 6 to 12 cycles. A single record per CDR3 protein comes from TCRdb applying MiXCR to the 5' RACE reads. The sample consists of roughly 1,500,000 distinct CDR3 sequences, about 40% of them appearing once. CDR3 length equals 13 residues. Trimming removed 5 bases at V and 3 bases at J, with 11 bases between. CDR1 SGHTA and CDR2 FQGNSA come from the germline V gene. Peripheral blood samples of roughly 10 milliliters were drawn from each donor. No fewer than 7 million PBMCs went into each sample. This clonotype was counted at least ten times.

The J gene is TRBJ2-7, the V gene TRBV7-2; D perhaps matches TRBD1 (6 bases). Sequencing was performed on blood. The source is a woman between 18 and 30 years old in good health. The CDR3 is CASSRDRNYEQYF. Written as DNA, the CDR3 is TGTGCCAGCAGCCGTGACAGGAACTACGAGCAGTACTTC.